One T cell receptor beta chain is described in this entry. Its antigen is currently not known. Per-nucleotide qualities are absent, and no much larger clonotype sits a single base away. The CDR3 regions of human TCRbeta chains were analyzed by immunosequencing. As for the original processing: Repertoire TCRs were checked for matches against a reference library of SARS-CoV-2-specific TCRs that had been generated using the MIRA antigen-specificity platform. Breadth was defined as the fraction of unique TCRs that were SARS-CoV-2-associated. Depth was defined as the fraction of total T cells that were SARS-CoV-2-associated. Each spike-specific TCR was assigned to its reactive spike region and to a CD4 or CD8 class using the MIRA data. Log10-transformed breadth and depth values were compared by one-way ANOVA with Sidak's multiple comparisons tests. Not all clones reach the TCRdb copy of this immuneACCESS table, which keeps in-frame sequences only. Checked studies attribute under half of the gap to unresolved V genes and leave the rest unexplained. D and trimming come from the DNA, and the V and J calls and clone size come from that table. The sample table lists some 200,000 clones, 88% of them with a count of one. Of the sample, 26% falls within the top ten clones.

The data belong to a study of T cell responses to AZD1222 COVID-19 vaccine (dated by TCRdb to about 2021). Concerning the study at large: TCR sequencing was performed for more than 230 trial participants, of whom about 200 were given two doses of AZD1222 and approximately 25 were given two doses of MenACWY control vaccine. Trial participants were enrolled by age into 18-55, 56-69 and 70-plus year subgroups, with roughly 150, 30 and 60 TCR-sequenced participants respectively.

General conclusions and limits of the study: Conclusions about previously exposed vaccinees were limited because only a handful of AZD1222 recipients were SARS-CoV-2 seropositive at baseline. Participants were mostly white British and included more females than males, and it was suggested by the authors that clonal diversity may have been underestimated. Vaccine-associated CD4 TCRs spanned the whole spike protein, with dominant responses in regions 160-218 and 743-854. No day 14 peak-response samples were available, so repertoires were characterized only after the peak T cell response. After two AZD1222 doses, spike-specific TCR breadth and depth were significantly higher than at day 0 and than in MenACWY recipients. The 56-69-year group was small, and its depth increase did not reach significance, likely because of low power. Reportedly, almost half of the unique spike-specific TCRs recognized epitopes lying outside the regions that are mutated in the B.1.351 and B.1.1.7 variants.

The time point label for this specimen denotes: about 28 days (+/-7) after the second vaccine dose. AZD1222 recipients with second doses at about 4 weeks or about 12 weeks were pooled, because spike-specific TCR depth and breadth did not differ between schedules. Vaccinee samples were obtained from the UK trials COV001 and COV002, which included a single-blind randomized controlled phase 2/3 trial of AZD1222 (ChAdOx1 nCoV-19) in healthy adults. For TCRbeta chain sequencing, PBMC samples from trial participants were taken at day 0 and at day 28 after the second dose. The CDR3 goes from the cysteine to the phenylalanine over 15 residues. Solely the CDR3 DNA is kept, with 45 bases framed from the first base. V trim: 1 base; J trim: 2 bases; unmatched bases: 0. The germline V gene (reference sequence) sets CDR1 to LNHDA and CDR2 to SQIVND.

The TCR comes from an adult who received the AZD1222 COVID-19 vaccine. The specimen was peripheral blood, collected 28 days after the second AZD1222 dose. The sequence joins TRBV19 to TRBJ2-7, and TRBD2 matches 12 of the central bases. The DNA reads TGTGCCAGTAGTATAGCTAGCGGGAGGGCCTACGAGCAGTACTTC. It translates to CASSIASGRAYEQYF. When the CDR3 is completed using the reference TRBV19 and TRBJ2-7 genes on either side, the full variable domain is DGGITQSPKYLFRKEGQNVTLSCEQNLNHDAMYWYRQDPGQGLRLIYYSQIVNDFQKGDIAEGYSVSREKKESFPLTVTSAQKNPTAFYLCASSIASGRAYEQYFGPGTRLTVT.